Following are 22 T cell receptor beta chains from one sample sequenced in a study of T cells of healthy individuals. TCRdb called the 5' RACE reads again in MiXCR, with one record for every CDR3 protein. Of about 82,000 distinct CDR3 sequences in the sample, approximately 4.7% are singletons; the top ten hold roughly 7.6%. These TCRs come from a female donor in good health.

This clonotype turned up a few times. V and J are TRBV5-4 and TRBJ1-2; D is perhaps TRBD1 (5 bases). V shed 2 bases and J shed 3 bases, with 14 bases lying between them. From germline, CDR1 is SGHNT and CDR2 YYREEE (reference sequence). The CDR3 totals 15 residues. The CDR3: CASSFGADPYYGYTF. CDR3 DNA: TGTGCCAGCAGCTTCGGGGCCGATCCTTACTATGGCTACACCTTC.

In its sample, this clonotype was seen many times. This rearrangement joins TRBV20-1 to TRBJ2-1; the match to TRBD2 covers 8 bases. Trimming cost V 5 bases and J 6 bases; bases outside gene matches: 9. Germline CDR1 is DFQATT and CDR2 is SNEGSKA (reference sequence). The CDR3 sequence is 14 residues long. CDR3 residues: CSARIAGGFNEQFF. The CDR3 region has the DNA TGCAGTGCTCGAATCGCGGGAGGCTTCAATGAGCAGTTCTTC.

This clonotype was picked up many times. The V and J genes are TRBV7-3 and TRBJ2-1; D perhaps matches TRBD2 (5 bases). The V and J ends lost 3 bases and 4 bases respectively, with 7 bases between them. The CDR3 spans 13 residues. CDR1 is SGHTA and CDR2 is FQGTGA in the germline V gene. CDR3 amino acids: CASSFGGYNEQFF. In DNA, the CDR3 is TGTGCCAGCAGCTTCGGCGGGTACAATGAGCAGTTCTTC. Filled out from reference TRBV7-3 and TRBJ2-1, the complete variable domain reads GAGVSQTPSNKVTEKGKYVELRCDPISGHTALYWYRQSLGQGPEFLIYFQGTGAADDSGLPNDRFFAVRPEGSVSTLKIQRTERGDSAVYLCASSFGGYNEQFFGPGTRLTVL.

The V call is TRBV20-1, the J call TRBJ1-1; 11 bases align to TRBD1. Germline CDR1 is DFQATT and CDR2 is SNEGSKA (reference sequence). The CDR3 contains 14 residues. The ends lost 4 bases at V and 5 bases at J; junction bases unmatched: 6. The chain's CDR3 is CSATGQGAGTEAFF. For the CDR3, the DNA is TGCAGTGCTACCGGACAGGGGGCAGGGACTGAAGCTTTCTTT.

In this sample, this clonotype turned up a few times. J is TRBJ1-2 and V is TRBV5-6; D is possibly TRBD1 (6 bases). CDR1 and CDR2 (germline): SGHDT, YYEEEE. V lost 3 bases and J 3 bases, leaving 9 bases between the germline ends. The CDR3 contains 13 residues. The CDR3 loop reads CASSSGQYYGYTF. The DNA of the CDR3 is TGTGCCAGCAGCTCGGGACAATACTATGGCTACACCTTC.

This chain links TRBV5-1 with TRBJ2-3; D gene uncertain. V lost 4 bases and J lost 2, with 8 bases in between. The CDR3 loop spans 13 amino acids. Germline CDR1 is SGHRS and CDR2 is YFSETQ. The CDR3 sequence: CASSPLYTDTQYF. DNA for the CDR3: TGCGCCAGCAGCCCCCTGTACACAGATACGCAGTATTTT.

This chain uses TRBV7-9 with TRBJ1-1; TRBD1 is a possible D gene (6 bases). The germline V and J ends were trimmed by 8 bases and 6 bases, with 13 bases remaining between them. The CDR3 is made up of 12 amino acids. Germline V gene data show CDR1 as SEHNR and CDR2 as FQNEAQ (reference sequence). CDR3 amino acids: CASQRGLAEAFF. The CDR3 nucleotides are TGTGCCAGCCAACGGGGGCTCGCTGAAGCTTTCTTT. Based on the CDR3 plus reference TRBV7-9 and TRBJ1-1, the full variable domain is DTGVSQNPRHKITKRGQNVTFRCDPISEHNRLYWYRQTLGQGPEFLTYFQNEAQLEKSRLLSDRFSAERPKGSFSTLEIQRTEQGDSAMYLCASQRGLAEAFFGQGTRLTVV.

On this clonotype itself: This may come from a read error, since a much larger clone is one base off. The chain links TRBV4-1 to TRBJ1-4; no clear D. CDR1 is MGHRA, CDR2 YSYEKL, per germline. This CDR3 has 14 residues. V shed 7 bases and J shed 8 bases, with 17 bases lying between them. CDR3 residues: CASMPGFGSEKLFF. The DNA for the CDR3 is TGCGCCAGCATGCCTGGATTTGGAAGCGAAAAACTGTTTTTT.

This clonotype was observed many times. This chain links TRBV29-1 with TRBJ1-2, with D unresolved. Trimming shortened V by 5 bases and J by 4 bases, and 14 bases separated the two germline ends. The germline V gene encodes CDR1 SQVTM and CDR2 ANQGSEA. The CDR3 is 13 amino acids. Here the CDR3 DNA reads TGCAGCGTTATCCCCCGCGGGAGCTATGGCTACACCTTC. This codes for CSVIPRGSYGYTF.

This clonotype showed up many times. The genes are TRBV29-1 and TRBJ2-1; the match to TRBD2 covers 8 bases. The length of the CDR3 is 14 residues. V was pared by 1 base and J by 4 bases, with 3 bases of the junction left unmatched. CDR1 is SQVTM, CDR2 ANQGSEA, per germline. CDR3 sequence: CSVEALAEYNEQFF. The DNA for the CDR3 is TGCAGCGTTGAAGCACTAGCGGAATACAATGAGCAGTTCTTC.

In this sample, this clonotype turned up many times. The rearrangement uses TRBV6-5 and TRBJ2-3; perhaps TRBD1 as D (6 bases). V was shortened by 6 bases and J by 2 bases, with 12 bases between the two germline ends. The CDR3 has 14 residues. Germline lookup yields CDR1 MNHEY and CDR2 SVGAGI. DNA of the CDR3: TGTGCCAGCAGCCCGGGACAATACACAGATACGCAGTATTTT. Protein product: CASSPGQYTDTQYF.

The chain combines TRBV6-6 with TRBJ2-5; 8 bases match TRBD1. This CDR3 region has 14 residues. The germline V gene has CDR1 MNHNY and CDR2 SVGAGI (reference sequence). With 6 bases clipped from V and 3 bases from J, the junction kept 6 bases outside the gene matches. The CDR3 region has the DNA TGTGCCAGCAGCCGTGGACAGGGAGAAGAGACCCAGTACTTC. Protein product: CASSRGQGEETQYF.

This clonotype showed up just a few times. The V and J genes are TRBV30 and TRBJ1-2; a possible D gene is TRBD1 (5 bases). Germline V gene lookup returns CDR1 GTSNPN and CDR2 SVGIG (reference sequence). This CDR3 contains 15 residues. Trimming took 1 base from V and 8 from J, leaving 20 bases between them. CDR3 nucleotides: TGTGCCTGGAGTGATCAAATAGTGGGGACCGAAGGCTACACCTTC. Its translation: CAWSDQIVGTEGYTF.

This clonotype was counted many times. The genes are TRBV2 and TRBJ1-1; D remains unclear. Deletions cut 2 bases from V and 7 bases from J, with 5 bases between. CDR1 and CDR2 (germline): SNHLY, FYNNEI. The length of the CDR3 is 11 residues. CDR3: CASSESLEAFF. The CDR3 nucleotides read TGTGCCAGCAGTGAATCTCTTGAAGCTTTCTTT. Using reference TRBV2 and TRBJ1-1 for the parts outside the CDR3, the full variable domain is EPEVTQTPSHQVTQMGQEVILRCVPISNHLYFYWYRQILGQKVEFLVSFYNNEISEKSEIFDDQFSVERPDGSNFTLKIRSTKLEDSAMYFCASSESLEAFFGQGTRLTVV.

This clonotype was counted many times. The chain is built from TRBV9 and TRBJ2-4, with a tentative D call TRBD1 (5 bases). This CDR3 region has 15 residues. With 3 bases removed from V and 7 bases from J, the gap between germline ends came to 17 bases. Germline V gene lookup returns CDR1 SGDLS and CDR2 YYNGEE. CDR3 loop: CASSATGHEANIQYF. The CDR3 DNA is TGTGCCAGCAGCGCAACAGGCCATGAGGCCAACATTCAGTACTTC.

In the case of this clonotype: A much larger clone sits a single nucleotide away, making a read error possible. The V and J genes are TRBV7-9 and TRBJ1-4; D remains unclear. CDR3 length: 11 residues. The V gene's germline CDR1 is SEHNR and CDR2 FQNEAQ (reference sequence). The CDR3 DNA follows: TGTGTCAGCAGCTTAGCTGAAAAACTGTTTTTT. This sequence encodes CVSSLAEKLFF.

In its sample, this clonotype was seen many times. CDR3 nucleotides: TGTGCCAGCAGCTTAATATCCCAGGGGGGATATGGCTACACCTTC. Encoded protein: CASSLISQGGYGYTF. V gene TRBV7-9 combines with J gene TRBJ1-2, with TRBD1 identical over 7 bases. Germline V lookup: CDR1 SEHNR, CDR2 FQNEAQ (reference sequence). The CDR3 extends over 15 amino acids. With 2 bases clipped from V and 5 bases from J, the junction kept 8 bases outside the gene matches.

This clonotype was picked up a small number of times. The V call is TRBV13, the J call TRBJ2-5, with 7 bases identical to TRBD2. This CDR3 is built from 13 residues. V lost 5 bases and J lost 5; bases outside the gene matches: 5. Per the germline V gene, CDR1 is PRHDT and CDR2 is FYEKMQ (reference sequence). CDR3 residues: CASSRFSGETQYF. Here the CDR3 DNA reads TGTGCCAGCAGCCGTTTTAGCGGGGAGACCCAGTACTTC. The complete variable domain, with remaining parts taken from reference TRBV13 and TRBJ2-5, reads AAGVIQSPRHLIKEKRETATLKCYPIPRHDTVYWYQQGPGQDPQFLISFYEKMQSDKGSIPDRFSAQQFSDYHSELNMSSLELGDSALYFCASSRFSGETQYFGPGTRLLVL.

The sample holds many counts of this clonotype. This chain uses TRBV24-1 with TRBJ2-2, with 10 positions matching TRBD2. The CDR3 contains 17 residues. Germline loops: CDR1 KGHDR, CDR2 SFDVKD. Trimming at V came to 4 bases and at J to 4 bases, leaving 8 bases not matched to a gene. CDR3 coding DNA: TGTGCCACCAGTGACGTCGGTAGCGGGAGGCGCACCGGGGAGCTGTTTTTT. It specifies CATSDVGSGRRTGELFF.

This clonotype has at least ten counts. The rearrangement uses TRBV5-1 and TRBJ2-3; D is perhaps TRBD2 (6 bases). V gave up 0 bases and J gave up 7 bases, with 18 bases separating them. The germline CDR1 and CDR2 sequences are SGHRS and YFSETQ. This CDR3 is built from 16 residues. The CDR3 nucleotides are TGCGCCAGCAGCTTGGTGAGCGGGCAGTTGACAAATACGCAGTATTTT. Its translation is CASSLVSGQLTNTQYF.

V is TRBV6-1 and J is TRBJ1-2, with a possible D match to TRBD1 (6 bases). The CDR3 loop spans 14 amino acids. Trimming took 2 bases from V and 4 from J, leaving 11 bases between them. Germline values: CDR1 MNHNS, CDR2 SASEGT. CDR3 nucleotides: TGTGCCAGCAGTGAAAGCGGGGGCAGCTATGGCTACACCTTC. Amino acid sequence: CASSESGGSYGYTF.

This clonotype was seen once. The rearrangement uses TRBV27 and TRBJ1-2; TRBD1 agrees at 9 bases. This CDR3 is 15 amino acids long. V was pared by 3 bases and J by 4 bases, with 6 bases of the junction left unmatched. The germline V gene has CDR1 MNHEY and CDR2 SMNVEV (reference sequence). CDR3 protein: CASSFGTGFGYGYTF. Here the CDR3 DNA reads TGTGCCAGCAGTTTTGGGACAGGGTTTGGCTATGGCTACACCTTC.